The clone carrying this T cell receptor beta chain has more than one count but fewer than ten. Its antigen is as yet unknown. Between the trimmed V and J ends, which lost 7 bases and 2 bases, there was a span of 11 bases. The CDR3 consists of 13 residues. The germline V gene encodes CDR1 LNHDA and CDR2 SQIVND (reference sequence). The sample is drawn from a study of T cells in Graves' hyperthyroidism and ophthalmopathy. About the research overall: Peripheral blood sampling occurred at initial diagnosis, before any treatment. Study-wide results and caveats: Blood held most thyroid clonotypes expanded above 0.001 frequency. Ophthalmopathy onset followed model prediction by a median around 6.9 months.

TCR beta CDR3 region amplification was performed from RNA transcripts. Initially, a first-round RT-PCR of the TCR CDR3 employed the HTBI primer set. TCRdb itself ran the multiplex PCR reads through MiXCR, one entry per CDR3 protein. The sample yields more than 550,000 distinct CDR3 sequences, around 16% seen once. Sample: blood. V is TRBV19 and J is TRBJ1-1, with D possibly being TRBD1 (5 bases). The receptor was isolated from a man aged 50 or older with Graves' hyperthyroidism. CDR3 region: CASKLTVNTEAFF. The CDR3 DNA sequence: TGTGCCAGTAAATTGACAGTAAACACTGAAGCTTTCTTT.